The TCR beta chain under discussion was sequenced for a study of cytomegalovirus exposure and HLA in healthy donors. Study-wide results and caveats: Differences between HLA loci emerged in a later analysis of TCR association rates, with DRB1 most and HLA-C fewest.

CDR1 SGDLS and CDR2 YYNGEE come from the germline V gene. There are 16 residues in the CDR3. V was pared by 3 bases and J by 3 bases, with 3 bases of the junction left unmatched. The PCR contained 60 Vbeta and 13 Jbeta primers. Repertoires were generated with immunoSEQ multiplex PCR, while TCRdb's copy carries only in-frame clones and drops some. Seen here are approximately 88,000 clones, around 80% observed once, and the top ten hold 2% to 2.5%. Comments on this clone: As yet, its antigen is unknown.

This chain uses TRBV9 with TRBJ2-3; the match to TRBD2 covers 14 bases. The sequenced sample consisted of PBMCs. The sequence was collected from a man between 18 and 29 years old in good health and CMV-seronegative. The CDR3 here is CASSAWTSGGTDTQYF. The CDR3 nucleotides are TGTGCCAGCAGCGCCTGGACTAGCGGGGGGACAGATACGCAGTATTTT.